This passage covers 18 T cell receptor beta chains from one sample sequenced in a study of CD8+ T cells in alopecia areata. Described treatment: oral pan-JAK inhibitor, 5-10 mg twice daily. RNA was isolated and reverse transcribed to cDNA, the sequencing template. Sequencing was performed with immunoSEQ multiplex PCR; in TCRdb, only in-frame clones are kept and a portion is missing. Found here are some 200,000 clones, around 43% of them singletons; the top ten hold about 2.6%. Here the sequenced sample was CD4+ T cells sorted from blood, taken around week 36, from a patient treated with tofacitinib. All receptors come from a human donor with alopecia areata.

The V and J genes are TRBV9 and TRBJ2-5; D unresolved. Germline CDR1 and CDR2: SGDLS and YYNGEE. The CDR3 covers 13 residues. Deletions cut 0 bases from V and 7 bases from J, with 10 bases between. The CDR3 is CASSVGRWGTQYF. The CDR3 DNA follows: TGTGCCAGCAGCGTAGGACGCTGGGGGACCCAGTACTTC.

V is TRBV5-1 and J is TRBJ2-7, with D possibly being TRBD2 (6 bases). The V end was cut by 6 bases, the J end by 2 bases, with 12 bases between. Germline lookup yields CDR1 SGHRS and CDR2 YFSETQ. The CDR3 is made up of 13 amino acids. The CDR3 protein is CASMRDSTYEQYF. CDR3 DNA: TGCGCCAGCATGCGGGATTCCACCTACGAGCAGTACTTC.

The chain uses TRBV2 and TRBJ2-7, with D maybe TRBD2 (5 bases). Trimming cost V 3 bases and J 2 bases, with 14 bases left between them. The CDR3 covers 15 residues. Germline CDR1 is SNHLY and CDR2 is FYNNEI. The CDR3 coding sequence is TGTGCCAGCAGTGAGGACGGGGTACGGACCTACGAGCAGTACTTC. Residues: CASSEDGVRTYEQYF.

Comment on this clone: This sample also contains other DNA sequences that code for the same CDR3. This chain links TRBV9 with TRBJ2-2; D uncertain. Trimming removed 0 bases at V and 0 bases at J, with 6 bases between. Per the germline V gene, CDR1 is SGDLS and CDR2 is YYNGEE. This CDR3 is 15 amino acids long. This CDR3 is CASSVGAANTGELFF. The CDR3 DNA is TGTGCCAGCAGCGTAGGGGCGGCGAACACCGGGGAGCTGTTTTTT.

This clone was detected only a few times. The chain has TRBV29-1 and TRBJ1-2, with D hard to call. V dropped 5 bases and J dropped 2 bases, with 12 bases sitting between them. The CDR3 totals 13 residues. Germline assignment: CDR1 SQVTM and CDR2 ANQGSEA. The CDR3 loop reads CSVFPTVNYGYTF. In DNA form, the CDR3 reads TGCAGCGTTTTCCCGACCGTAAACTATGGCTACACCTTC.

This chain uses TRBV30 with TRBJ2-7; D might be TRBD1 (6 bases). The V gene's germline CDR1 is GTSNPN and CDR2 SVGIG (reference sequence). The CDR3 sequence is 13 residues long. V was cut by 2 bases and J by 3 bases, with 11 bases left in between. The CDR3 loop reads CAWSTGTNYEQYF. As DNA, the CDR3 is TGTGCCTGGAGTACAGGGACCAACTACGAGCAGTACTTC.

This clone was observed a single time. CDR3 bases: TGTGCCTGGAGTGGAGGATTCAACACTGAAGCTTTCTTT. This sequence encodes CAWSGGFNTEAFF. The chain joins TRBV30 to TRBJ1-1, with no clear D. V was cut by 1 base and J by 2 bases, with 8 bases left in between. This CDR3 is 13 amino acids long. Germline lookup yields CDR1 GTSNPN and CDR2 SVGIG (reference sequence).

The chain combines TRBV11-2 with TRBJ2-1; TRBD2 aligns across 14 bases. Germline V gene lookup returns CDR1 SGHAT and CDR2 FQNNGV. V lost 3 bases to trimming and J lost 4 bases; unmatched junction nucleotides: 5. CDR3 size: 17 residues. The CDR3 DNA is TGTGCCAGCAGCTTCCGACTAGCGGGAGGGTATTACAATGAGCAGTTCTTC. This translates into CASSFRLAGGYYNEQFF.

This clone was seen a handful of times. V is TRBV7-9 and J is TRBJ2-3; 9 bases agree with TRBD2. The germline V gene has CDR1 SEHNR and CDR2 FQNEAQ (reference sequence). V trimming: 4 bases; J trimming: 2 bases; junction bases outside the gene matches: 4. There are 15 residues in the CDR3. Here the CDR3 reads CASSWTSVVTDTQYF. The CDR3 DNA reads as TGTGCCAGCAGCTGGACTAGCGTCGTCACAGATACGCAGTATTTT.

The V gene is TRBV30, the J gene TRBJ2-3, with no clear D. This CDR3 contains 16 residues. CDR1 is GTSNPN, CDR2 SVGIG, per germline (reference sequence). V shed 2 bases and J shed 4 bases, with 19 bases lying between them. The CDR3 nucleotides read TGTGCCTGGAGTTTGGGTCCGAAGTTGTTGGCAGATACGCAGTATTTT. Its protein is CAWSLGPKLLADTQYF.

In this sample, this clone turned up a few times. The V and J genes are TRBV4-2 and TRBJ2-7; 7 bases are a match to TRBD1. The CDR3 is 15 amino acids. V shed 3 bases and J 0 bases; nucleotides not matched to a gene: 5. Germline CDR1 reads LGHNA; CDR2 reads YNFKEQ. CDR3 in amino acids: CASSHPGQSSYEQYF. The CDR3 DNA sequence: TGTGCCAGCAGCCACCCGGGACAGAGCTCCTACGAGCAGTACTTC.

This clone came up a few times. The chain uses TRBV5-1 and TRBJ2-7; 7 bases match TRBD1. The CDR3 covers 15 residues. In germline, CDR1 is SGHRS, CDR2 YFSETQ. After removal of 0 bases from V and 2 bases from J, the junction contained 5 bases not matched to a gene. The CDR3, as DNA: TGCGCCAGCAGCTTGGGCCCAGGGGGAACCTACGAGCAGTACTTC. Its protein is CASSLGPGGTYEQYF.

The chain recombines TRBV19 with TRBJ2-7; a weak D match, TRBD1 (6 bases). V shed 4 bases and J shed 2 bases, with 24 bases lying between them. Germline-derived CDR1 and CDR2 are LNHDA and SQIVND (reference sequence). The CDR3 runs to 18 residues. CDR3 sequence (DNA): TGTGCCAGTAGTAAGGCCCCGGGGACACAGCATAACACCTACGAGCAGTACTTC. Its translation: CASSKAPGTQHNTYEQYF.

Remarks on this clone: Germline is not matched at one junction end, which may reflect a read error. Other DNA sequences of this sample code for an identical CDR3. The chain combines TRBV2 with TRBJ1-1; tentatively, D is TRBD1 (5 bases). CDR1 is SNHLY, CDR2 FYNNEI, per germline. The CDR3 sequence is 13 residues long. The DNA for the CDR3 is TGTGCCAGCAGGTCCCCAGGGTTGGCTGAAGCCTTCTTT. As protein: CASRSPGLAEAFF.

CDR3 sequence (DNA): TGTGCCAGCAGCGTATCGACAGGTTCCGGGGAGCTGTTTTTT. It is translated as CASSVSTGSGELFF. The chain links TRBV9 to TRBJ2-2; possibly TRBD1 for D (6 bases). Germline CDR1 reads SGDLS; CDR2 reads YYNGEE. CDR3 length: 14 residues. V was pared by 1 base and J by 6 bases, with 10 bases between.

In its sample, this clone was seen many times. The chain joins TRBV7-9 to TRBJ2-1, with 9 nucleotides matching TRBD2. CDR1 and CDR2 (germline): SEHNR, FQNEAQ (reference sequence). This CDR3 has 14 residues. Here the CDR3 DNA reads TGTGCGACTAGTCTAGCGGGGCCTTACAATGAGCAGTTCTTC. Translated, it gives CATSLAGPYNEQFF.

Regarding this clone: Compared with germline, one end of the junction differs, possibly owing to a read error. This chain uses TRBV7-9 with TRBJ2-1, with 9 bases lining up with TRBD2. The CDR3 extends over 16 amino acids. In germline, CDR1 is SEHNR, CDR2 FQNEAQ (reference sequence). CDR3 bases: TGTGCCAGCAGCATAGCCGGGACTAGCACCTACAATGAGCAGTTCTTC. Residues: CASSIAGTSTYNEQFF.

V usage is TRBV6-1 and J usage is TRBJ2-2; 7 bases fit TRBD1. CDR1 is MNHNS, CDR2 SASEGT, per germline. Trimming at V came to 6 bases and at J to 0 bases, leaving 4 bases not matched to a gene. The CDR3 runs 15 residues. CDR3 protein: CASRTGTANTGELFF. CDR3 sequence (DNA): TGTGCCAGCAGAACCGGGACAGCGAACACCGGGGAGCTGTTTTTT.